The 28 T cell receptor beta chains below all came from one sample that was sequenced in a study of early T cells in non-severe SARS-CoV-2 infection. Via MiXCR, TCRdb re-called the 5' RACE reads, giving one row per CDR3 protein. This sample has roughly 50,000 distinct CDR3 sequences, with around 8% found just once. Sample: whole blood. These receptors came from an adult who was a healthcare worker with PCR-confirmed SARS-CoV-2 infection or an uninfected control (not recorded which).

There are many counts of this clonotype. J is TRBJ2-1 and V is TRBV12-5; possibly TRBD1 for D (6 bases). V was pared by 5 bases and J by 0 bases, with 11 bases between. The CDR3 runs to 15 residues. Per the germline V gene, CDR1 is LGHNT and CDR2 is FRNRAP. The CDR3 reads CASGISQGSYNEQFF. The CDR3 region has the DNA TGTGCTAGTGGTATTTCACAGGGCTCCTACAATGAGCAGTTCTTC.

This clonotype has only a few counts. V is TRBV11-2 and J is TRBJ1-5; TRBD1 might be the D (6 bases). CDR1 and CDR2 (germline): SGHAT, FQNNGV. This CDR3 has 17 amino acids. V was clipped by 0 bases and J by 3 bases, with 15 bases between them. The CDR3 sequence: CASSLDGTHLTNQPQHF. CDR3 sequence (DNA): TGTGCCAGCAGCTTAGATGGGACACACTTAACCAATCAGCCCCAGCATTTT.

The chain is built from TRBV12-3 or TRBV12-4 and TRBJ2-7, with a tentative D call TRBD2 (6 bases). Trimming took off 5 bases at V and 0 bases at J, with 14 bases between the two ends. The length of the CDR3 is 15 residues. CDR3 region: CASSGTAAISYEQYF. The CDR3 bases are TGTGCCAGCAGTGGGACTGCCGCCATCTCCTACGAGCAGTACTTC.

This clonotype was counted many times. V is TRBV27 and J is TRBJ2-3; 7 nucleotides align to TRBD2. The CDR3 is 14 residues long. Germline values: CDR1 MNHEY, CDR2 SMNVEV (reference sequence). J was trimmed by 4 bases and V by 6 bases; bases with no gene match: 7. The CDR3 here is CASRSSGEADTQYF. The CDR3 DNA sequence: TGTGCCAGCAGATCCAGCGGGGAGGCAGATACGCAGTATTTT.

This clonotype was detected only a few times. The gene calls are TRBV7-2 and TRBJ1-5, with D maybe TRBD1 (5 bases). This CDR3 is built from 16 residues. Germline V gives CDR1 SGHTA, CDR2 FQGNSA. Trimming left V 3 bases short and J 8 bases short, with 20 bases between. The CDR3 is CASSFIPGPAQEPQHF. The CDR3 DNA is TGTGCCAGCAGCTTTATCCCGGGACCGGCCCAGGAGCCCCAGCATTTT.

The sample holds a few counts of this clonotype. V is TRBV20-1 and J is TRBJ2-3, with 11 bases matching TRBD2. Germline loops: CDR1 DFQATT, CDR2 SNEGSKA (reference sequence). The V and J ends lost 2 bases and 4 bases, in that order; junction bases with no gene match: 17. The CDR3 is made up of 19 amino acids. The CDR3 coding sequence is TGCAGTGCTAGACCCAGACTAGCGGGAAACAACCTGGGGCCAGATACGCAGTATTTT. As protein: CSARPRLAGNNLGPDTQYF.

Ten or more counts support this clonotype. The rearrangement joins TRBV20-1 to TRBJ1-4; weak D call: TRBD1 (5 bases). This CDR3 is 14 amino acids long. CDR1 and CDR2 (germline): DFQATT, SNEGSKA (reference sequence). Trimming left V 5 bases short and J 2 bases short, with 12 bases between. The CDR3 reads CSAASGFTNEKLFF. The CDR3 region has the DNA TGCAGTGCTGCATCAGGGTTCACTAATGAAAAACTGTTTTTT.

This clonotype was seen ten or more times. The chain carries TRBV6-6 and TRBJ2-2; 8 nucleotides agree with TRBD2. CDR1 and CDR2 from the germline V gene are MNHNY and SVGAGI (reference sequence). CDR3 length: 14 amino acids. CDR3 sequence reads: CASHREGTNGELFF. Written as DNA, the CDR3 is TGTGCGAGTCATCGGGAGGGAACGAACGGGGAGCTGTTTTTT.

The chain recombines TRBV12-3 or TRBV12-4 with TRBJ2-5; 8 positions agree with TRBD1. The CDR3 totals 15 residues. J lost 5 bases, V lost 5 bases, and 10 bases had no gene match. This chain's CDR3 is CASSLTGVWGETQYF. CDR3 DNA sequence: TGTGCCAGCAGTCTGACAGGGGTTTGGGGGGAGACCCAGTACTTC.

This clonotype was observed many times. J is TRBJ2-1 and V is TRBV6-4; D tentatively fits TRBD1 or TRBD2 (5 bases each). The CDR3 is 15 amino acids. The germline V gene encodes CDR1 MRHNA and CDR2 SNTAGT. V was pared by 4 bases and J by 2 bases, with 12 bases between. The CDR3 region is CASSAGTDTYNEQFF. The CDR3 DNA reads TGTGCCAGCAGTGCCGGGACGGATACCTACAATGAGCAGTTCTTC.

In its sample, this clonotype was seen many times. This rearrangement joins TRBV6-1 to TRBJ1-5, with no clear D. The CDR3 is 13 amino acids. Looked up from germline, CDR1 is MNHNS and CDR2 is SASEGT. The V end was cut by 6 bases, the J end by 6 bases, with 12 bases between. CDR3 sequence: CASRGYAGQPQHF. DNA of the CDR3: TGTGCCAGCAGGGGGTACGCGGGTCAGCCCCAGCATTTT.

This clonotype was found a few times. This chain joins TRBV10-3 and TRBJ2-5; 8 positions agree with TRBD1. Germline V gene sequence: CDR1 ENHRY, CDR2 SYGVKD. This CDR3 spans 13 amino acids. J lost 1 base, V lost 8 bases, and 3 bases had no gene match. The CDR3 is CAIRDRPQETQYF. The DNA of the CDR3 is TGTGCCATCCGGGACAGGCCCCAAGAGACCCAGTACTTC.

In this sample, this clonotype turned up a few times. CDR3 residues: CTSSHPVRDSRNEQFF. The CDR3 coding sequence is TGCACCAGCAGCCATCCTGTCCGGGACTCCAGAAATGAGCAGTTCTTC. The chain joins TRBV1 to TRBJ2-1; the listed D gene, TRBD2, was not tested against the DNA. TRBV1 is tagged as a pseudogene. The CDR3 spans 16 residues.

There are many counts of this clonotype. The V gene is TRBV4-1, the J gene TRBJ2-5, with 7 bases that match TRBD1. CDR1 and CDR2 from the germline V gene are MGHRA and YSYEKL. Trimming cost V 3 bases and J 5 bases; bases outside gene matches: 3. The CDR3 has 13 amino acids. The CDR3 loop reads CASSQGTEETQYF. In DNA, the CDR3 is TGCGCCAGCAGCCAGGGGACAGAGGAGACCCAGTACTTC.

This clonotype came up many times. This chain connects TRBV20-1 to TRBJ1-1; D perhaps matches TRBD1 (6 bases). Germline V gene sequence: CDR1 DFQATT, CDR2 SNEGSKA (reference sequence). The CDR3 consists of 13 residues. Trimming shortened V by 7 bases and J by 1 base, and 13 bases separated the two germline ends. The CDR3 region is CSVATGTNTEAFF. Here the CDR3 DNA reads TGCAGTGTCGCGACAGGAACGAACACTGAAGCTTTCTTT.

The V gene is TRBV3-1, the J gene TRBJ2-1, with a weak D call TRBD2 (6 bases). V lost 1 base and J lost 4, with 14 bases in between. CDR3 size: 16 residues. From germline, CDR1 is LGHDT and CDR2 YNNKEL (reference sequence). The CDR3 here is CASSQVGGRSYNEQFF. The CDR3 DNA reads TGTGCCAGCAGCCAAGTTGGTGGGAGGTCGTACAATGAGCAGTTCTTC.

This clonotype occurred a few times. The chain carries TRBV7-2 and TRBJ1-5; possible D gene TRBD1, 6 bases. Germline loops: CDR1 SGHTA, CDR2 FQGNSA. V was shortened by 5 bases and J by 7 bases, with 15 bases between the two germline ends. This CDR3 has 14 residues. CDR3 bases: TGTGCCAGCAGCCCCCAGGGGTTAGGGCAGCCCCAGCATTTT. Translation gives CASSPQGLGQPQHF.

The V gene is TRBV12-3 or TRBV12-4, the J gene TRBJ2-3; unclear D gene. The CDR3 covers 16 residues. Trimming cost V 7 bases and J 2 bases, with 19 bases left between them. The CDR3 DNA follows: TGTGCCAGCAACCCGGCGGCGGACGTGATCACAGATACGCAGTATTTT. As protein: CASNPAADVITDTQYF.

In this sample, this clonotype turned up many times. This chain joins TRBV20-1 and TRBJ2-2; weak D call: TRBD1 (6 bases). The CDR3 contains 14 residues. Germline CDR1 and CDR2: DFQATT and SNEGSKA (reference sequence). V shed 0 bases and J shed 6 bases, with 11 bases lying between them. CDR3 in amino acids: CSARDGKGAGELFF. In nucleotides, the CDR3 is TGCAGTGCTAGAGATGGAAAGGGGGCCGGGGAGCTGTTTTTT.

This clonotype has ten or more counts. This chain connects TRBV6-6 to TRBJ2-3, with D unclear. In germline, CDR1 is MNHNY, CDR2 SVGAGI (reference sequence). Trimming stripped 2 bases from V and 6 bases from J, with 3 bases between. This CDR3 comprises 11 residues. The chain's CDR3 is CASSYLDTQYF. The CDR3 coding sequence is TGTGCCAGCAGTTACCTCGATACGCAGTATTTT.

This clonotype was recorded many times. This chain joins TRBV20-1 and TRBJ2-4; weak D call: TRBD1 (5 bases). Germline V gene data show CDR1 as DFQATT and CDR2 as SNEGSKA (reference sequence). This CDR3 comprises 12 residues. The V gene lost 4 bases and the J gene lost 16 bases, with 20 bases spanning the gap. The chain's CDR3 is CSATPTERALYF. CDR3 nucleotide sequence: TGCAGTGCTACTCCGACAGAACGAGCGCTATACTTC.

The chain uses TRBV4-1 and TRBJ2-7; the match to TRBD1 covers 7 bases. The CDR3 sequence is 15 residues long. In germline, CDR1 is MGHRA, CDR2 YSYEKL. Losses at the gene ends were 5 bases for V and 2 bases for J; bases not matched to a gene: 9. The CDR3 DNA reads as TGCGCCAGCAGCATCCGGACAGGAACCGCCTACGAGCAGTACTTC. Protein product: CASSIRTGTAYEQYF.

The chain combines TRBV5-1 with TRBJ1-2; D gene unclear. CDR3 length: 13 amino acids. Germline V gives CDR1 SGHRS, CDR2 YFSETQ. V was shortened by 2 bases and J by 6 bases, with 11 bases between the two germline ends. In DNA, the CDR3 is TGCGCCAGCAGCTTAAGGACCCAGCATGGCTACACCTTC. Translation gives CASSLRTQHGYTF.

The chain combines TRBV6-6 with TRBJ2-1; 9 bases align to TRBD1. The CDR3 is 14 residues long. Germline lookup yields CDR1 MNHNY and CDR2 SVGAGI (reference sequence). J gave up 7 bases and V 7 bases, and 8 bases lay outside the gene matches. The CDR3 nucleotides are TGTGCCAGCAAACCGGGACAGGGTACGAATGAGCAGTTCTTC. This sequence encodes CASKPGQGTNEQFF.

This clonotype was seen repeatedly, ten times or more. The chain uses TRBV5-6 and TRBJ2-1, with a possible D match to TRBD1 (6 bases). Germline CDR1 and CDR2: SGHDT and YYEEEE. Trimming pared 1 base from V and 0 bases from J, leaving 11 bases between. This CDR3 spans 16 amino acids. CDR3 amino acids: CASSLFGDNSYNEQFF. The CDR3 DNA is TGTGCCAGCAGCTTGTTCGGGGACAACTCCTACAATGAGCAGTTCTTC.

This clonotype occurred many times. V and J are TRBV6-6 and TRBJ2-7; D unresolved. The CDR3 is 14 amino acids. The germline V gene has CDR1 MNHNY and CDR2 SVGAGI (reference sequence). Trimming took 0 bases from V and 6 from J, leaving 12 bases between them. CDR3 region: CASSYSTSSTEQYF. DNA for the CDR3: TGTGCCAGCAGTTACTCGACATCCTCCACCGAGCAGTACTTC.

The V and J genes are TRBV11-2 and TRBJ2-3; D perhaps matches TRBD2 (7 bases). Germline V gene data show CDR1 as SGHAT and CDR2 as FQNNGV. The CDR3 consists of 15 residues. V was cut by 3 bases and J by 4 bases, with 14 bases left in between. CDR3 in amino acids: CASSFRGGAADTQYF. In DNA, the CDR3 is TGTGCCAGCAGCTTTCGTGGGGGGGCAGCAGATACGCAGTATTTT.

This chain joins TRBV10-3 and TRBJ2-1; the match to TRBD2 covers 11 bases. The CDR3 loop spans 14 amino acids. Germline CDR1 reads ENHRY; CDR2 reads SYGVKD. J gave up 7 bases and V 8 bases, and 7 bases lay outside the gene matches. CDR3 protein: CAIRGTSGGNEQFF. Here the CDR3 DNA reads TGTGCCATCCGTGGAACTAGCGGGGGAAATGAGCAGTTCTTC.